Following are 26 T cell receptor beta chains from one sample sequenced in a study of PD-1 blockade in classical Hodgkin lymphoma (dated by TCRdb to 2018 to 2020). Explained via the paper, the time point label denotes: cycle 2 day 1 (C2D1) of nivolumab. Relapse after autologous stem cell transplantation had occurred in all trial patients, and cohorts A, B and C were distinguished by prior brentuximab vedotin exposure. Receptor amplification or capture employed the immunoSEQ multiplex PCR assay. The clones in this table, taken by TCRdb from immuneACCESS, are in-frame only. Not every clone is retained; where verified, under half of the shortfall comes from an unresolved V gene, and the cause of the rest is unknown. The sample table shows 95,000 to 100,000 clones, and more than 85% are seen once. Around 6.6% of the sample is in the top ten clones. Sequencing used peripheral blood mononuclear cells (PBMCs), obtained before the second cycle of nivolumab. The receptor set was obtained from a human donor with classical Hodgkin lymphoma.

The genes are TRBV15 and TRBJ2-3; D perhaps matches TRBD1 (6 bases). Germline assignment: CDR1 LNHNV and CDR2 YYDKDF (reference sequence). This CDR3 comprises 15 residues. Trimming left V 4 bases short and J 5 bases short, with 16 bases between. The CDR3 region has the DNA TGTGCCACCAGCACCGGACAGATATGGAGAGATACGCAGTATTTT. It translates to CATSTGQIWRDTQYF. Full variable domain (remainder filled in from reference TRBV15 and TRBJ2-3): DAMVIQNPRYQVTQFGKPVTLSCSQTLNHNVMYWYQQKSSQAPKLLFHYYDKDFNNEADTPDNFQSRRPNTSFCFLDIRSPGLGDTAMYLCATSTGQIWRDTQYFGPGTRLTVL.

The CDR3: CASSPVGGATVNTHTDTQYF. The DNA for the CDR3 is TGTGCCAGCAGCCCCGTTGGGGGGGCCACAGTAAACACACACACAGATACGCAGTATTTT. The V call is TRBV9, the J call TRBJ2-3; D might be TRBD2 (7 bases). There are 20 residues in the CDR3. V gave up 4 bases and J gave up 2 bases, with 29 bases separating them. In germline, CDR1 is SGDLS, CDR2 YYNGEE.

This chain uses TRBV6-5 with TRBJ2-3; D is unresolved. V lost 5 bases to trimming and J lost 0 bases, with 9 bases between them. This CDR3 region has 14 residues. Per germline, CDR1 MNHEY and CDR2 SVGAGI. CDR3 bases: TGTGCCAGCAGTCCCTTGCGGAGCACAGATACGCAGTATTTT. Translating it yields CASSPLRSTDTQYF.

This chain uses TRBV28 with TRBJ2-1, with 8 bases lining up with TRBD2. V was pared by 7 bases and J by 7 bases, with 6 bases of the junction left unmatched. Germline V lookup: CDR1 MDHEN, CDR2 SYDVKM. The CDR3 is 13 residues long. The CDR3 DNA follows: TGTGCCAGCACCGACGGCGGGGGGAATGAGCAGTTCTTC. Translated, it gives CASTDGGGNEQFF.

The chain joins TRBV9 to TRBJ2-2, with TRBD1 matching over 7 bases. Germline V gene lookup returns CDR1 SGDLS and CDR2 YYNGEE. With V trimmed by 4 bases and J by 1 base, 4 bases remained unmatched. There are 15 residues in the CDR3. The CDR3 here is CASSLRDRNTGELFF. The CDR3 nucleotides read TGTGCCAGCAGCTTACGGGACAGGAACACCGGGGAGCTGTTTTTT.

The V gene is TRBV9, the J gene TRBJ2-1, with 11 bases identical to TRBD2. J was trimmed by 4 bases and V by 0 bases; bases with no gene match: 3. The V gene's germline CDR1 is SGDLS and CDR2 YYNGEE. This CDR3 contains 16 residues. The CDR3 loop is CASSVAGTSGYNEQFF. The DNA for the CDR3 is TGTGCCAGCAGCGTAGCTGGGACTAGCGGATACAATGAGCAGTTCTTC.

The CDR3 sequence is CASSLRLTRGDTQYF. Written as DNA, the CDR3 is TGTGCCAGCAGTTTACGACTTACCAGAGGAGATACGCAGTATTTT. V gene TRBV28 combines with J gene TRBJ2-3; D call uncertain. V was shortened by 2 bases and J by 5 bases, with 14 bases between the two germline ends. This CDR3 is 15 amino acids long. CDR1 is MDHEN, CDR2 SYDVKM, per germline.

The chain has TRBV27 and TRBJ2-3, with D perhaps assigned TRBD1 or TRBD2 (5 bases each). Germline V gene lookup returns CDR1 MNHEY and CDR2 SMNVEV (reference sequence). CDR3 length: 14 residues. The V end lost 2 bases, the J end lost 5 bases, and 11 bases lay between the germline ends. Here the CDR3 DNA reads TGTGCCAGCAGTTTAAGAGCTGGGGGAGATACGCAGTATTTT. Translating it yields CASSLRAGGDTQYF.

CDR3 nucleotides: TGTGCCAGCACCCCAGACAGGGACTATGGCTACACCTTC. This translates into CASTPDRDYGYTF. The genes are TRBV6-1 and TRBJ1-2; 7 bases are shared with TRBD1. V lost 7 bases, J lost 3 bases, and 5 bases stayed unmatched. This CDR3 has 13 amino acids. From germline, CDR1 is MNHNS and CDR2 SASEGT.

The CDR3 protein is CAWSVIQGDTQYF. CDR3 coding DNA: TGTGCCTGGAGTGTAATACAGGGAGATACGCAGTATTTT. J is TRBJ2-3 and V is TRBV30, with D perhaps TRBD1 (6 bases). The germline CDR1 and CDR2 sequences are GTSNPN and SVGIG (reference sequence). The length of the CDR3 is 13 residues. V was pared by 0 bases and J by 5 bases, with 9 bases between.

The rearrangement joins TRBV4-2 to TRBJ1-1; 11 bases line up with TRBD1. V was pared by 0 bases and J by 10 bases, with 7 bases of the junction left unmatched. Per germline, CDR1 LGHNA and CDR2 YNFKEQ. The CDR3 is 15 amino acids. The CDR3 DNA is TGTGCCAGCAGCCAAGATCAGGGACAGGGGGATACAGCTTTCTTT. Residues: CASSQDQGQGDTAFF.

On this clone: Within the sample, other DNA sequences also encode this same CDR3. This chain uses TRBV5-1 with TRBJ2-7; TRBD2 matches at 9 bases. After removal of 0 bases from V and 5 bases from J, the junction contained 9 bases not matched to a gene. There are 16 residues in the CDR3. The germline V gene has CDR1 SGHRS and CDR2 YFSETQ. The CDR3: CASSLERAGGPDEQYF. CDR3 coding DNA: TGCGCCAGCAGCTTGGAGCGGGCGGGGGGGCCGGACGAGCAGTACTTC.

This clone was picked up one time. The chain carries TRBV10-3 and TRBJ1-2; 9 bases agree with TRBD1. J was trimmed by 11 bases and V by 8 bases; bases with no gene match: 9. Germline V CDR1 and CDR2: ENHRY, SYGVKD. This CDR3 has 12 amino acids. CDR3 nucleotides: TGTGCCATCTCCACCGGGACAGGGTTTTACACCTTC. Protein sequence: CAISTGTGFYTF.

This rearrangement joins TRBV7-6 to TRBJ2-1; D is unclear. The CDR3 has 14 amino acids. Germline V lookup: CDR1 SGHVS, CDR2 FNYEAQ. V was cut by 0 bases and J by 8 bases, with 11 bases left in between. CDR3: CASSLAAALHEQFF. In nucleotides, the CDR3 is TGTGCCAGCAGCTTAGCCGCAGCATTACATGAGCAGTTCTTC. Using reference TRBV7-6 and TRBJ2-1 for the parts outside the CDR3, the full variable domain is GAGVSQSPRYKVTKRGQDVALRCDPISGHVSLYWYRQALGQGPEFLTYFNYEAQQDKSGLPNDRFSAERPEGSISTLTIQRTEQRDSAMYRCASSLAAALHEQFFGPGTRLTVL.

The CDR3 DNA reads TGCGCCAGCAGGACCCGAACAAACACTGAAGCTTTCTTT. Its translation is CASRTRTNTEAFF. This chain joins TRBV5-1 and TRBJ1-1; D call uncertain. V lost 5 bases to trimming and J lost 2 bases, with 10 bases between them. CDR3 length equals 13 residues. Per the germline V gene, CDR1 is SGHRS and CDR2 is YFSETQ.

This chain links TRBV21-1 with TRBJ1-5; the table's TRBD1 call for D was not verified on the DNA. TRBV21-1 corresponds to a pseudogene. There are 23 residues in the CDR3. This CDR3 is CASSKREHPPEQGAAESNQPQHF. For the CDR3, the DNA is TGTGCCAGCAGCAAACGGGAACATCCTCCCGAACAGGGGGCGGCGGAAAGCAATCAGCCCCAGCATTTT.

The rearrangement uses TRBV10-1 and TRBJ2-2; TRBD1 matches at 8 bases. The germline V gene has CDR1 WNHNN and CDR2 SYGVQD (reference sequence). V gave up 2 bases and J gave up 4 bases; unmatched junction bases: 6. The CDR3 is 16 residues long. CDR3 region: CASSEPGQGITGELFF. In DNA, the CDR3 is TGCGCCAGCAGTGAGCCTGGACAGGGCATCACCGGGGAGCTGTTTTTT.

CDR3 coding DNA: TGCGCCAGCAGCCAAGAGGAAACGGAGAGGAGTGAAAAACTGTTTTTT. Translated, it gives CASSQEETERSEKLFF. The genes are TRBV4-3 and TRBJ1-4; unclear D gene. Per germline, CDR1 LGHNA and CDR2 YSLEER. V lost 0 bases and J lost 7, with 15 bases in between. CDR3 length: 16 amino acids.

The V and J genes are TRBV9 and TRBJ1-6, with 9 bases aligning to TRBD1. This CDR3 contains 15 residues. With V trimmed by 4 bases and J by 9 bases, 8 bases remained unmatched. Germline lookup yields CDR1 SGDLS and CDR2 YYNGEE. CDR3 coding DNA: TGTGCCAGCAGCTCCCGGGACAGGGTCTTTTCACCCCTCCACTTT. The encoded protein is CASSSRDRVFSPLHF.

The chain carries TRBV27 and TRBJ2-3; D is unclear. The CDR3 consists of 18 residues. Germline values: CDR1 MNHEY, CDR2 SMNVEV (reference sequence). The V and J ends lost 1 base and 0 bases respectively, with 17 bases between them. In nucleotides, the CDR3 is TGTGCCAGCAGTTTATGGATCTGGGCGCAGCCTAGCACAGATACGCAGTATTTT. Translated, it gives CASSLWIWAQPSTDTQYF.

This clone has only a few counts. The chain combines TRBV9 with TRBJ1-3; D is undetermined. The V gene's germline CDR1 is SGDLS and CDR2 YYNGEE. The CDR3 loop spans 15 amino acids. Trimming stripped 0 bases from V and 0 bases from J, with 7 bases between. The CDR3 here is CASSVEGTSGNTIYF. The CDR3 coding sequence is TGTGCCAGCAGCGTAGAGGGCACCTCTGGAAACACCATATATTTT.

The genes are TRBV30 and TRBJ2-1; weak D call: TRBD1 (6 bases). Germline CDR1 GTSNPN, CDR2 SVGIG (reference sequence). Trimming left V 2 bases short and J 4 bases short, with 9 bases between. The CDR3 extends over 13 amino acids. CDR3 in DNA: TGTGCCTGGAGTACACAGGGTTACAATGAGCAGTTCTTC. This translates into CAWSTQGYNEQFF.

The rearrangement uses TRBV5-1 and TRBJ1-4; D is possibly TRBD1 (5 bases). This CDR3 comprises 18 residues. Between the trimmed V and J ends, which lost 0 bases and 0 bases, there was a span of 15 bases. Germline V gene sequence: CDR1 SGHRS, CDR2 YFSETQ. CDR3 amino acids: CASSLAKVTDSTNEKLFF. CDR3 sequence (DNA): TGCGCCAGCAGCTTGGCCAAGGTGACAGATTCAACTAATGAAAAACTGTTTTTT.

The chain carries TRBV9 and TRBJ2-7, with a weak D call TRBD2 (6 bases). CDR3 length: 14 residues. The germline CDR1 and CDR2 sequences are SGDLS and YYNGEE. V was shortened by 3 bases and J by 7 bases, with 17 bases between the two germline ends. The CDR3 region has the DNA TGTGCCAGCAGCGCCGGGACTTCCTCTTGGGAGCAGTACTTC. Translation gives CASSAGTSSWEQYF.

This clone was picked up one time. The chain combines TRBV19 with TRBJ1-3, with D unclear. Trimming removed 1 base from V and 7 bases from J, with 29 bases in between. This CDR3 has 20 residues. CDR1 is LNHDA, CDR2 SQIVND, per germline (reference sequence). CDR3 in amino acids: CASSIVPLRIREHRGNTIYF. Here the CDR3 DNA reads TGTGCCAGTAGTATAGTACCCCTCCGAATTCGGGAGCACCGAGGGAACACCATATATTTT.

This chain joins TRBV9 and TRBJ2-2; TRBD2 agrees at 14 bases. This CDR3 has 18 amino acids. V gave up 0 bases and J gave up 0 bases; unmatched junction bases: 1. Germline V gives CDR1 SGDLS, CDR2 YYNGEE. The CDR3 sequence: CASSVGLAGGPNTGELFF. DNA for the CDR3: TGTGCCAGCAGCGTAGGACTAGCGGGGGGGCCGAACACCGGGGAGCTGTTTTTT.